The T cell receptor (beta chain) under discussion was sequenced for a study of T cell responses to AZD1222 COVID-19 vaccine. Details on this clone: Its antigen is not known. This same CDR3 is encoded by further DNA sequences in the sample.

Measured with immunoSEQ multiplex PCR; TCRdb has only the in-frame clones, and not every one. The sample has 150,000 or so clones, roughly 92% seen once. The study, taken as a whole, reports: Close to half of spike-specific TCRs reportedly recognize unmutated variant regions.

This CDR3 has 10 residues. V shed 4 bases and J shed 2 bases, with 0 bases lying between them. In germline, CDR1 is MNHEY, CDR2 SMNVEV (reference sequence). This rearrangement joins TRBV27 to TRBJ2-7; D uncertain. The sequence derives from an adult in good health. The source material was peripheral blood, sampled on day 0 of AZD1222 vaccination. The CDR3 region is CASSSYEQYF. CDR3 in DNA: TGTGCCAGCAGTTCCTACGAGCAGTACTTC.